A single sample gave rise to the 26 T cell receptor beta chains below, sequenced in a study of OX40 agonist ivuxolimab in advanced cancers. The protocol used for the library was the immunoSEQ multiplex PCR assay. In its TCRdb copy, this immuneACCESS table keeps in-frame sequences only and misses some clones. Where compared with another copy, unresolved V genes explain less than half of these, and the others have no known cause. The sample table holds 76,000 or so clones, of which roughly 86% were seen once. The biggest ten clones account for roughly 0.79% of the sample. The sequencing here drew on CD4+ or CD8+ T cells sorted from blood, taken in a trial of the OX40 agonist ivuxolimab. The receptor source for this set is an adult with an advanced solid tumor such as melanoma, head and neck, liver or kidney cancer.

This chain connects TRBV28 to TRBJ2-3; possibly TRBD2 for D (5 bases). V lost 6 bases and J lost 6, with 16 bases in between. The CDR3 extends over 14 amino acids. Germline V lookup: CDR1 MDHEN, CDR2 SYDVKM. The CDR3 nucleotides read TGTGCCAGCAGCTTGCGACTACCCCGGGATACGCAGTATTTT. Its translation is CASSLRLPRDTQYF.

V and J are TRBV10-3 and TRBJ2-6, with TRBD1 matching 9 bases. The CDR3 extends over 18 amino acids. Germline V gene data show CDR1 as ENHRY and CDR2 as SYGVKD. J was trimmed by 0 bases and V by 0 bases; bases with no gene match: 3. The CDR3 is CAISESTGGPSGANVLTF. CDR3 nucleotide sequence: TGTGCCATCAGTGAGTCCACAGGGGGCCCCTCTGGGGCCAACGTCCTGACTTTC.

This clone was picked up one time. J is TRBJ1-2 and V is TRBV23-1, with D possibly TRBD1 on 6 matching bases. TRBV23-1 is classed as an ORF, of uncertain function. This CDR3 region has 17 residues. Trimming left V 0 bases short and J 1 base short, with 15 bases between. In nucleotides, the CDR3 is TGCGCCAGCAGTCAATCGGCGAGGGGGAACCATAACTATGGCTACACCTTC. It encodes CASSQSARGNHNYGYTF.

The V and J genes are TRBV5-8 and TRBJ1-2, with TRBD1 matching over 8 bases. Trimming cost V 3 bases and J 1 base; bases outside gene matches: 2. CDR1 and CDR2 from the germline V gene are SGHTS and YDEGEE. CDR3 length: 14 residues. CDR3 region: CASSSDRVNYGYTF. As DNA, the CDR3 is TGTGCCAGCAGCTCGGACAGGGTTAACTATGGCTACACCTTC.

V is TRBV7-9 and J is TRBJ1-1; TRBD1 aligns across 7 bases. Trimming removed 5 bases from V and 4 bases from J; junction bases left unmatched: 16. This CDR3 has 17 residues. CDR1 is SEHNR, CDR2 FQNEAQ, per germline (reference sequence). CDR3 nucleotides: TGTGCCAGCAGCACTCCTGCAGGACAGGCCGCCTTCACTGAAGCTTTCTTT. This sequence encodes CASSTPAGQAAFTEAFF. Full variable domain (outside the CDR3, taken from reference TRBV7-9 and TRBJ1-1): DTGVSQNPRHKITKRGQNVTFRCDPISEHNRLYWYRQTLGQGPEFLTYFQNEAQLEKSRLLSDRFSAERPKGSFSTLEIQRTEQGDSAMYLCASSTPAGQAAFTEAFFGQGTRLTVV.

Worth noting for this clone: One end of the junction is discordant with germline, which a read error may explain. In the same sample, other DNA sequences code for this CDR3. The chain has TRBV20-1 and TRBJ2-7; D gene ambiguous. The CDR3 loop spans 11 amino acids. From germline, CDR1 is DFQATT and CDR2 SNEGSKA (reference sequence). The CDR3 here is CSARDLGEQYF. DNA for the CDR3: TGCAGCGCTAGAGATCTTGGCGAGCAGTACTTC.

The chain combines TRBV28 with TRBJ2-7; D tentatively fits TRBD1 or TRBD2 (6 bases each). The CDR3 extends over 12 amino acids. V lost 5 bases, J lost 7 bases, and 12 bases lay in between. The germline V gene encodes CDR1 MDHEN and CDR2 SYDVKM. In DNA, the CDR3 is TGTGCCAGCAGTAGGGGGGCGGGGGAGCAGTACTTC. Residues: CASSRGAGEQYF.

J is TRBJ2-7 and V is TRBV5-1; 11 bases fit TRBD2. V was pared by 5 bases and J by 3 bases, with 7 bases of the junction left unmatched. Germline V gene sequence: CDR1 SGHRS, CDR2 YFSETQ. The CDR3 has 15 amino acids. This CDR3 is CASSIGLAGGYEQYF. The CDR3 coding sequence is TGCGCCAGCAGTATTGGACTAGCGGGCGGCTACGAGCAGTACTTC. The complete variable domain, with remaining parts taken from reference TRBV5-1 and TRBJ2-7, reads KAGVTQTPRYLIKTRGQQVTLSCSPISGHRSVSWYQQTPGQGLQFLFEYFSETQRNKGNFPGRFSGRQFSNSRSEMNVSTLELGDSALYLCASSIGLAGGYEQYFGPGTRLTVT.

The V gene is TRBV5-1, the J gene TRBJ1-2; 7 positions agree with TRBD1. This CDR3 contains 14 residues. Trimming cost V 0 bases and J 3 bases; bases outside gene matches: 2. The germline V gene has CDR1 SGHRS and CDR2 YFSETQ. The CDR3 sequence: CASSLDRGHYGYTF. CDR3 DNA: TGCGCCAGCAGCTTGGACAGGGGTCACTATGGCTACACCTTC.

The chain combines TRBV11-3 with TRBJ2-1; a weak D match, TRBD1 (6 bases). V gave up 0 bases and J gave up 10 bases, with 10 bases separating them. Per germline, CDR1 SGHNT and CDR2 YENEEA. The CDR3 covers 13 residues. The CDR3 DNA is TGTGCCAGCAGCTTAGATGCCAGGGGCGAGCAGTTCTTC. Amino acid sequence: CASSLDARGEQFF.

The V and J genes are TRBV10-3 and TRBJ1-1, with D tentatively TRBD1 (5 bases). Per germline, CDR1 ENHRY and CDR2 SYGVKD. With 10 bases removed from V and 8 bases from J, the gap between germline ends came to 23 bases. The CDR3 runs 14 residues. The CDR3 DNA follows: TGTGCCACCGGGGGGAGGCCCTCAGACTCCGAAGCTTTCTTT. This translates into CATGGRPSDSEAFF.

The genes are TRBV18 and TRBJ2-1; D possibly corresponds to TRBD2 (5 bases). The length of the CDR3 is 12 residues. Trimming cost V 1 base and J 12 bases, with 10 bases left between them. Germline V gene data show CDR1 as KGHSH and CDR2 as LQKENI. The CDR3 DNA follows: TGTGCCAGCTCACCACAGGAGGTGGGGCAGTTCTTC. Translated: CASSPQEVGQFF.

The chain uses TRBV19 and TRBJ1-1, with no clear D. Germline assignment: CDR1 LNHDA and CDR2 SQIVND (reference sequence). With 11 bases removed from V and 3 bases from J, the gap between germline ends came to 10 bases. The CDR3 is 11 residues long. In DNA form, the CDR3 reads TGTGCCGCCGGAGGGTACACTGAAGCTTTCTTT. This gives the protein CAAGGYTEAFF. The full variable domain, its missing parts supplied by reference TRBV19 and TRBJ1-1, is DGGITQSPKYLFRKEGQNVTLSCEQNLNHDAMYWYRQDPGQGLRLIYYSQIVNDFQKGDIAEGYSVSREKKESFPLTVTSAQKNPTAFYLCAAGGYTEAFFGQGTRLTVV.

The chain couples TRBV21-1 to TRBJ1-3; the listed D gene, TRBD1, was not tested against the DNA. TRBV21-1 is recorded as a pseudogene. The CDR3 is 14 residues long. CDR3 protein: CASSPDRIGNTIYF. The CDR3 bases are TGTGCCAGCAGCCCCGACAGGATTGGAAACACCATATATTTT.

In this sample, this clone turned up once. The CDR3 protein is CAIQEQGQQPQHF. In DNA, the CDR3 is TGTGCCATCCAAGAACAGGGGCAACAGCCCCAGCATTTT. The chain carries TRBV6-5 and TRBJ1-5; 7 nucleotides agree with TRBD1. The germline gives CDR1 MNHEY, CDR2 SVGAGI. V trimming: 10 bases; J trimming: 7 bases; junction bases outside the gene matches: 10. This CDR3 contains 13 residues.

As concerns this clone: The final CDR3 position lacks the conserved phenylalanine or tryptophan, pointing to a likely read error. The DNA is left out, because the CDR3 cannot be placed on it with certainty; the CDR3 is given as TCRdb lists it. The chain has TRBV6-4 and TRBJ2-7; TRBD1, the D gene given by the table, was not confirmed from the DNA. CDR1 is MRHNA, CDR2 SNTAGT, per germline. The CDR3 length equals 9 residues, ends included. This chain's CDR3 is CAGTGTGIG.

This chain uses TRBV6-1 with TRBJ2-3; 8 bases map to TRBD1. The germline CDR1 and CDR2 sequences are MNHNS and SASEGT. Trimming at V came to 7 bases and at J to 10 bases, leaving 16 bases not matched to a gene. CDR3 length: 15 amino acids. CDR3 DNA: TGTGCCAGCATGCCCCCAGGGGGCGTACCGTATGCGCAGTATTTT. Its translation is CASMPPGGVPYAQYF.

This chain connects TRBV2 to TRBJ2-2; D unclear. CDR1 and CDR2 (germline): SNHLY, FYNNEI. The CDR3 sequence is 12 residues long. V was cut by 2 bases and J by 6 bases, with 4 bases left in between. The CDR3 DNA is TGTGCCAGCAGTGAAATATCCGGGGAGCTGTTTTTT. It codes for CASSEISGELFF.

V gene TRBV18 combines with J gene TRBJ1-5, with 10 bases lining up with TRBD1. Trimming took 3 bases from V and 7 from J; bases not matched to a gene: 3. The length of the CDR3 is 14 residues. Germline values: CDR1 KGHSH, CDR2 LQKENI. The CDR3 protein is CASSPGQGLQPQHF. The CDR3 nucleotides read TGTGCCAGCTCACCGGGACAGGGGCTCCAGCCCCAGCATTTT.

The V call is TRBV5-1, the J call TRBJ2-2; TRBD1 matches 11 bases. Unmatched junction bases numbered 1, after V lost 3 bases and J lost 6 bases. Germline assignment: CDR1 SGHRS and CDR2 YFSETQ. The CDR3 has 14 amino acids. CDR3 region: CASSWGQGAGELFF. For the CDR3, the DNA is TGCGCCAGCAGCTGGGGACAGGGGGCCGGGGAGCTGTTTTTT.

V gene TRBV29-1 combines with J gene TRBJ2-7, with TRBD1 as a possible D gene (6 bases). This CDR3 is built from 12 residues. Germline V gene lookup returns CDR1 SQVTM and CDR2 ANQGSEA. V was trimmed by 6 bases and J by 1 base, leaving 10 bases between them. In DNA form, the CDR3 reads TGCAGCGTCCAAGGACAGTCCTACGAGCAGTACTTC. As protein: CSVQGQSYEQYF.

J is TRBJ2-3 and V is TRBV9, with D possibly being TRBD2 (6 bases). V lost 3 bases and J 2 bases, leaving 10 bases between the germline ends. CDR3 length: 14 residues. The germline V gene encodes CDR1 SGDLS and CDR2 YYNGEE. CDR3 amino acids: CASSAGLDTDTQYF. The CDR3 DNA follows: TGTGCCAGCAGCGCGGGACTGGACACAGATACGCAGTATTTT. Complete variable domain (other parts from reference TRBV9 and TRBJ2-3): DSGVTQTPKHLITATGQRVTLRCSPRSGDLSVYWYQQSLDQGLQFLIQYYNGEERAKGNILERFSAQQFPDLHSELNLSSLELGDSALYFCASSAGLDTDTQYFGPGTRLTVL.

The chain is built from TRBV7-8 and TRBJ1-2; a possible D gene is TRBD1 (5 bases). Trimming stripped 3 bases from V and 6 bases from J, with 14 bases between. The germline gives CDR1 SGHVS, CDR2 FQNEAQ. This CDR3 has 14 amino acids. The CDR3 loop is CASSLNEWGDGYTF. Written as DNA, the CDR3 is TGTGCCAGCAGCTTGAACGAGTGGGGCGATGGCTACACCTTC.

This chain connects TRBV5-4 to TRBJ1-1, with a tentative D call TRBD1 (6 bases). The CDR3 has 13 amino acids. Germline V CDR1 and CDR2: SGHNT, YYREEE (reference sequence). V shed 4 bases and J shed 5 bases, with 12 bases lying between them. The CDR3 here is CASSTGAVTEAFF. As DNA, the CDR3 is TGTGCCAGCAGCACGGGGGCAGTAACTGAAGCTTTCTTT.

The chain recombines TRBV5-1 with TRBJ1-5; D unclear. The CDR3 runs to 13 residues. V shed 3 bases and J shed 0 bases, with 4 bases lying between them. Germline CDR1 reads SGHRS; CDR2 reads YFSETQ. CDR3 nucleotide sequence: TGCGCCAGCAGCTGGGATAGCAATCAGCCCCAGCATTTT. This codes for CASSWDSNQPQHF. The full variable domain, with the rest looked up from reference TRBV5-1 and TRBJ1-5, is KAGVTQTPRYLIKTRGQQVTLSCSPISGHRSVSWYQQTPGQGLQFLFEYFSETQRNKGNFPGRFSGRQFSNSRSEMNVSTLELGDSALYLCASSWDSNQPQHFGDGTRLSIL.

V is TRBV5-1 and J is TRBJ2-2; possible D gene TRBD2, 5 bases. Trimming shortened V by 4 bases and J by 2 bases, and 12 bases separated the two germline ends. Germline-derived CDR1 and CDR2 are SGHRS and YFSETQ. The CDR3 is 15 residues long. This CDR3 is CASSITTSNTGELFF. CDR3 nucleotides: TGCGCCAGCAGCATCACTACTAGTAACACCGGGGAGCTGTTTTTT.